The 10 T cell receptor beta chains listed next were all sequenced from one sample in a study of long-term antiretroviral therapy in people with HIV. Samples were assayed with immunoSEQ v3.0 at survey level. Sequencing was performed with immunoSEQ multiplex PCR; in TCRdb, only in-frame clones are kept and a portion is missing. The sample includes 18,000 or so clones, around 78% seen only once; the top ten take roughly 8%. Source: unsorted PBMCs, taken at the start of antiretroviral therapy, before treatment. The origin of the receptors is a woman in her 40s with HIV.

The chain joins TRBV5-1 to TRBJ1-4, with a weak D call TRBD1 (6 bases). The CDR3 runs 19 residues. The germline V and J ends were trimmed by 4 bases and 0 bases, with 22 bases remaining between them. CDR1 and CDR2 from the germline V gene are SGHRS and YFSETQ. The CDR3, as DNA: TGCGCCAGCAGCGTTAATACAGGGCCCGTTCGATCAACTAATGAAAAACTGTTTTTT. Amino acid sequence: CASSVNTGPVRSTNEKLFF. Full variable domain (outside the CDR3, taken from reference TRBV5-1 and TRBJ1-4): KAGVTQTPRYLIKTRGQQVTLSCSPISGHRSVSWYQQTPGQGLQFLFEYFSETQRNKGNFPGRFSGRQFSNSRSEMNVSTLELGDSALYLCASSVNTGPVRSTNEKLFFGSGTQLSVL.

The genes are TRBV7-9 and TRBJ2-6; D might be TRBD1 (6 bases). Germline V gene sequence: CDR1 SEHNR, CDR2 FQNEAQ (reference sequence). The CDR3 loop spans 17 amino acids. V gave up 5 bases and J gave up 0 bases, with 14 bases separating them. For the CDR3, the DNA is TGTGCCAGCAGCGCCCGGGACACGATCTCTGGGGCCAACGTCCTGACTTTC. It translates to CASSARDTISGANVLTF. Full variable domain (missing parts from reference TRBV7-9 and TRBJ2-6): DTGVSQNPRHKITKRGQNVTFRCDPISEHNRLYWYRQTLGQGPEFLTYFQNEAQLEKSRLLSDRFSAERPKGSFSTLEIQRTEQGDSAMYLCASSARDTISGANVLTFGAGSRLTVL.

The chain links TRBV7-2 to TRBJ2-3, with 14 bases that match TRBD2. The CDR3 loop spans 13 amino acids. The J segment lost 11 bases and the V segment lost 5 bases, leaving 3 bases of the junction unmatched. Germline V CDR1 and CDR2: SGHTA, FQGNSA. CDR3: CASSPGTSGGQYF. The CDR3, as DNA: TGTGCCAGCAGCCCCGGGACTAGCGGGGGGCAGTATTTT.

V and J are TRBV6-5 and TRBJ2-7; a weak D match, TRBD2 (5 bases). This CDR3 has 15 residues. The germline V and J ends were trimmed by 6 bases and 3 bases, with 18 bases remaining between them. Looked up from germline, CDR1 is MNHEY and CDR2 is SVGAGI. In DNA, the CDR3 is TGTGCCAGCAGGCTCGGTTACACTAGTAACTACGAGCAGTACTTC. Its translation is CASRLGYTSNYEQYF.

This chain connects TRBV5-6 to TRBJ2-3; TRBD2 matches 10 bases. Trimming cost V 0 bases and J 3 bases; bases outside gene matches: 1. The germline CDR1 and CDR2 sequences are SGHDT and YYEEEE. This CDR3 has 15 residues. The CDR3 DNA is TGTGCCAGCAGCTTGGGAGCGGGGGGGACAGATACGCAGTATTTT. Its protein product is CASSLGAGGTDTQYF.

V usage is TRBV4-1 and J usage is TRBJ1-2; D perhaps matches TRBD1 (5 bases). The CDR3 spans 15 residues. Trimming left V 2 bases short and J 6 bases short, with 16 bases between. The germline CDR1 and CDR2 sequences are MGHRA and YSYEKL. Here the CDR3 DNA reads TGCGCCAGCAGCCAACTATCGGGGGGGAATAATGGCTACACCTTC. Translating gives CASSQLSGGNNGYTF.

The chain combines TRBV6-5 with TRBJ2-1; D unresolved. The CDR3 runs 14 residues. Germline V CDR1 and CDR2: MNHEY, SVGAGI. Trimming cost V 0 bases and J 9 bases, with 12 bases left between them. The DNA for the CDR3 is TGTGCCAGCAGTTACTCGGCCAGTATGGTTGAGCAGTTCTTC. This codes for CASSYSASMVEQFF.

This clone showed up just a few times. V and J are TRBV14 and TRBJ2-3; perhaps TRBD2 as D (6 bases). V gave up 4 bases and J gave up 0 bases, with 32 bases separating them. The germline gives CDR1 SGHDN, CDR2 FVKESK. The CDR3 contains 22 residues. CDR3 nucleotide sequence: TGTGCCAGCAGCCCCTCAAACCTGGCTGTCGCCGTCGGCGGGGTTAGCACAGATACGCAGTATTTT. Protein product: CASSPSNLAVAVGGVSTDTQYF. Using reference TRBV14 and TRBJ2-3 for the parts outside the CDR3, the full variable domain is EAGVTQFPSHSVIEKGQTVTLRCDPISGHDNLYWYRRVMGKEIKFLLHFVKESKQDESGMPNNRFLAERTGGTYSTLKVQPAELEDSGVYFCASSPSNLAVAVGGVSTDTQYFGPGTRLTVL.

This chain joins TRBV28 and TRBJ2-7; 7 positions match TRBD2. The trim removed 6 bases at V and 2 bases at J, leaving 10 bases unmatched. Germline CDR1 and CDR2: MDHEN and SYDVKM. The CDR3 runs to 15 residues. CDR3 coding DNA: TGTGCCAGCAGCCTAACAGCGGGGCCCGCCTACGAGCAGTACTTC. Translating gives CASSLTAGPAYEQYF. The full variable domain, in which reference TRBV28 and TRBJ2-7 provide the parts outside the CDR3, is DVKVTQSSRYLVKRTGEKVFLECVQDMDHENMFWYRQDPGLGLRLIYFSYDVKMKEKGDIPEGYSVSREKKERFSLILESASTNQTSMYLCASSLTAGPAYEQYFGPGTRLTVT.

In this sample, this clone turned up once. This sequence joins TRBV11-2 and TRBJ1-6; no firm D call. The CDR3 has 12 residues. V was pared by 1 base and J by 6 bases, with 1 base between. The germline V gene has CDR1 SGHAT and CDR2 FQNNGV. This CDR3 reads CASSLVNSPLHF. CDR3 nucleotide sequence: TGTGCCAGCAGCTTAGTTAATTCACCCCTCCACTTT.